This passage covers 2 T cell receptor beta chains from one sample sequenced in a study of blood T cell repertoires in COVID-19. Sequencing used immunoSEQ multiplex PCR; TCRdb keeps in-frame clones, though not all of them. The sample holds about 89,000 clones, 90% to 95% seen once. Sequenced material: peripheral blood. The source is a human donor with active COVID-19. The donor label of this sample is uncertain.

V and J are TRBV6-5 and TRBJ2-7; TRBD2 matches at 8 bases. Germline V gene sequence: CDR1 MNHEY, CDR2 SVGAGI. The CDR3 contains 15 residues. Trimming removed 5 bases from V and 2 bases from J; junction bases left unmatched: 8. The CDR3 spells CASSRKTSATYEQYF. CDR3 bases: TGTGCCAGCAGTCGGAAGACTAGCGCAACCTACGAGCAGTACTTC.

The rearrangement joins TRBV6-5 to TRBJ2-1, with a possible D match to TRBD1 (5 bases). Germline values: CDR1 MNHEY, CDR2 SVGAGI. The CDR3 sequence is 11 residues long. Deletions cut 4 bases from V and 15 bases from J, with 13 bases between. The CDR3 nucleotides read TGTGCCAGCAGTTTACAGGAGATCGCGTTCTTC. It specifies CASSLQEIAFF.